The rows below give T cell receptor beta chains drawn from one sample of a study of cytomegalovirus exposure and HLA in healthy donors. TCRdb's copy holds only in-frame clones and misses some; the assay was immunoSEQ multiplex PCR. The profile shows about 160,000 clones, roughly 80% of them singletons. The source material was PBMCs. These receptors were collected from a man aged 45 to 65 in good health and CMV-seropositive. Both conserved end residues are part of each CDR3. Each record gives: J gene, V gene, CDR3 protein.

j_gene: TRBJ1-5; v_gene: TRBV5-4; CDR3aa: CASSLGPPRGQGHQPQHF
j_gene: TRBJ1-3; v_gene: TRBV7-2; CDR3aa: CASSTDSTGNTIYF
j_gene: .; v_gene: TRBV28; CDR3aa: CASSLPSTGFGEQYF
j_gene: TRBJ1-1; v_gene: TRBV29-1; CDR3aa: CIEKKLQGWDMNTEAFF
j_gene: TRBJ2-5; v_gene: TRBV4-3; CDR3aa: CASSQDRGTGETQYF
j_gene: TRBJ2-3; v_gene: TRBV4-2; CDR3aa: CASSLGLAGADTQYF
j_gene: TRBJ2-2; v_gene: TRBV4-3; CDR3aa: CASSQVGGTGELFF
j_gene: TRBJ1-6; v_gene: TRBV28; CDR3aa: CASRQGAHSPLHF
j_gene: TRBJ1-5; v_gene: TRBV5-3; CDR3aa: CARRVRQPNQPQHF
j_gene: TRBJ2-7; v_gene: TRBV5-8; CDR3aa: CATDLVYEQYF
j_gene: TRBJ2-7; v_gene: TRBV27; CDR3aa: CASSFGGVYEQYF
j_gene: TRBJ1-1; v_gene: TRBV7-9; CDR3aa: CASSLGSGQGVLTEAFF
j_gene: TRBJ2-5; v_gene: TRBV6-5; CDR3aa: CASSYTLAGQETQYF
j_gene: TRBJ2-3; v_gene: TRBV7-9; CDR3aa: CASSLSTSAGTDTQYF
j_gene: TRBJ1-6; v_gene: TRBV7-9; CDR3aa: CASGGLYNSPLHF
j_gene: TRBJ2-5; v_gene: TRBV28; CDR3aa: CASSLVSGGAWETQYF
j_gene: TRBJ1-2; v_gene: TRBV2; CDR3aa: CASSESAGSLYGYTF
j_gene: TRBJ2-2; v_gene: TRBV4-3; CDR3aa: CASSQNTGSDANTGELFF
j_gene: TRBJ1-6; v_gene: TRBV6-4; CDR3aa: CASREDSAYNSPLHF
j_gene: TRBJ1-6; v_gene: TRBV2; CDR3aa: CASSEPARSNSPLHF
j_gene: TRBJ2-2; v_gene: TRBV7-3; CDR3aa: CASSLIAGGRNTGELFF
j_gene: TRBJ2-7; v_gene: TRBV5-4; CDR3aa: CASSRFDEQYF
j_gene: TRBJ1-1; v_gene: TRBV4-1; CDR3aa: CASSHNRGEAFF
j_gene: TRBJ2-1; v_gene: TRBV28; CDR3aa: CASSFGGLTYNEQFF
j_gene: TRBJ2-3; v_gene: TRBV5-4; CDR3aa: CASSEQGAGTDTQYF
j_gene: TRBJ2-7; v_gene: TRBV6-5; CDR3aa: CASRGQGASYERYF
j_gene: TRBJ1-5; v_gene: TRBV7-2; CDR3aa: CASSSRDSTQPQHF
j_gene: TRBJ2-7; v_gene: TRBV7-2; CDR3aa: CASSLGSGGSYEQYF
j_gene: TRBJ2-7; v_gene: TRBV5-1; CDR3aa: CASSLPGLAGSYEQYF
j_gene: TRBJ1-1; v_gene: TRBV6-5; CDR3aa: CASSYSASKNTEAFF
j_gene: TRBJ1-4; v_gene: TRBV10-3; CDR3aa: CATGLNEKLFF
j_gene: TRBJ2-2; v_gene: TRBV5-4; CDR3aa: CASSLDYRRTNTGELFF
j_gene: TRBJ1-2; v_gene: TRBV6-5; CDR3aa: CASSYLLADVNYGYTF
j_gene: TRBJ2-1; v_gene: TRBV5-1; CDR3aa: CASSPGQGVGNEQFF
j_gene: TRBJ2-2; v_gene: TRBV7-7; CDR3aa: CASSLGGANTGELFF
j_gene: TRBJ1-5; v_gene: TRBV13; CDR3aa: CASSRGQARNQPQHF
j_gene: .; v_gene: TRBV5-1; CDR3aa: CASSWQGASYEQYF
j_gene: TRBJ2-3; v_gene: TRBV5-1; CDR3aa: CASIGGLGGSDTQYF
j_gene: TRBJ2-7; v_gene: TRBV10-3; CDR3aa: CAISSTSGGQTYEQYF
j_gene: TRBJ2-1; v_gene: TRBV19; CDR3aa: CASSVLSSGEQFF
j_gene: TRBJ1-4; v_gene: TRBV25-1; CDR3aa: CASRLSTNEKLFF